Each of the 3 T cell receptor beta chains below was sequenced from the same sample in a study of cytomegalovirus exposure and HLA in healthy donors. Both 60 Vbeta primers and 13 Jbeta primers went into the PCR. Profiling relied on immunoSEQ multiplex PCR, and the TCRdb table lists in-frame clones only, not all of them. The listing records 130,000 or so clones. The source material was PBMCs. The origin of the receptors is a woman under 30 in good health and CMV-seronegative.

The chain recombines TRBV7-2 with TRBJ2-3; TRBD2 matches 10 bases. Germline V gene lookup returns CDR1 SGHTA and CDR2 FQGNSA. This CDR3 is built from 17 residues. Trimming cost V 3 bases and J 3 bases; bases outside gene matches: 9. In DNA form, the CDR3 reads TGTGCCAGCAGCTTCCTACCCTCTAGCGGGAGAACAGATACGCAGTATTTT. It translates to CASSFLPSSGRTDTQYF.

This chain connects TRBV30 to TRBJ1-1; maybe TRBD1 (6 bases). Germline V lookup: CDR1 GTSNPN, CDR2 SVGIG (reference sequence). There are 15 residues in the CDR3. V was shortened by 4 bases and J by 1 base, with 16 bases between the two germline ends. CDR3 in amino acids: CAWKVSGVSNTEAFF. In DNA, the CDR3 is TGTGCCTGGAAGGTTTCAGGGGTTTCGAACACTGAAGCTTTCTTT.

The V gene is TRBV6-1, the J gene TRBJ1-1; D may be TRBD1 (5 bases). Trimming left V 4 bases short and J 4 bases short, with 7 bases between. The CDR3 has 12 residues. From germline, CDR1 is MNHNS and CDR2 SASEGT. The CDR3: CASSVDSTEAFF. The CDR3 bases are TGTGCCAGCAGTGTTGACAGCACTGAAGCTTTCTTT.